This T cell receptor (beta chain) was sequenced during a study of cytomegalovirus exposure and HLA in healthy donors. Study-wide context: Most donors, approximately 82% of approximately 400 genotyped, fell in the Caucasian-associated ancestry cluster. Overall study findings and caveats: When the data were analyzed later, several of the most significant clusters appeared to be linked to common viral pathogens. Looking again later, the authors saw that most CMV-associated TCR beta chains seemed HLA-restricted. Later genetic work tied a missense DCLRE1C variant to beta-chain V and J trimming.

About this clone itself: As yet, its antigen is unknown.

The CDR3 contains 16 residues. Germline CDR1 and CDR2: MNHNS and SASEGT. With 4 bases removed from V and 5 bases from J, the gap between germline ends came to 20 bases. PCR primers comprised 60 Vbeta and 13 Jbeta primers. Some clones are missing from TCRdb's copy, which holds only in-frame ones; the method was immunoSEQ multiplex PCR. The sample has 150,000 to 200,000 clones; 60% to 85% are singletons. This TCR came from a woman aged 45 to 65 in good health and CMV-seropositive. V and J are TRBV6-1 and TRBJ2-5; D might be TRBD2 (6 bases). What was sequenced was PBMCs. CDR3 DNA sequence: TGTGCCAGCAGTGCGCCGGGACGGGGGAATCGGGAGACCCAGTACTTC. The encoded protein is CASSAPGRGNRETQYF.